Following are 9 T cell receptor beta chains from one sample sequenced in a study of Graves' ophthalmopathy and Graves' hyperthyroidism. Amplifying from RNA transcripts, the study obtained TCR beta CDR3 regions. Second-round multiplex PCR followed a first-round RT-PCR using HTBI primers. TCRdb re-called the multiplex PCR reads through MiXCR, storing one row per CDR3 protein. The sample lists hundreds of thousands of distinct CDR3 sequences, approximately 21% occurring once. Sequenced: peripheral blood. The source is a woman under 30 with stable Graves' hyperthyroidism. Some clones in this sample may be carry-over from other donors' samples.

This clonotype was counted ten times or more. The chain employs TRBV25-1 and TRBJ1-2, with D perhaps matching TRBD1 (5 bases). The V gene lost 1 base and the J gene lost 8 bases, with 11 bases spanning the gap. This CDR3 region has 13 residues. The germline gives CDR1 MGHDK, CDR2 SYGVNS. The CDR3 DNA follows: TGTGCCAGCAGTGAATCAGGGTCCCTCGGCTACACCTTC. Protein sequence: CASSESGSLGYTF.

J is TRBJ2-7 and V is TRBV6-1; unclear D gene. V was shortened by 1 base and J by 4 bases, with 17 bases between the two germline ends. CDR1 is MNHNS and CDR2 is SASEGT in the germline V gene. CDR3 length: 16 residues. The CDR3 spells CASSEGGDPGGYEQYF. The CDR3 nucleotides are TGTGCCAGCAGTGAAGGAGGCGATCCAGGCGGATACGAGCAGTACTTC.

This clonotype was seen only once. This chain links TRBV11-2 with TRBJ2-5, with TRBD2 matching over 10 bases. This CDR3 contains 17 residues. Germline CDR1 is SGHAT and CDR2 is FQNNGV. V lost 5 bases to trimming and J lost 1 base; unmatched junction nucleotides: 10. CDR3 in amino acids: CASSPRGSGGSQETQYF. For the CDR3, the DNA is TGTGCCAGCAGCCCGAGGGGTAGCGGGGGGTCCCAAGAGACCCAGTACTTC.

There are many counts of this clonotype. The genes are TRBV6-4 and TRBJ1-2, with D perhaps matching TRBD1 (5 bases). This CDR3 is built from 17 residues. Germline V CDR1 and CDR2: MRHNA, SNTAGT. Between the trimmed V and J ends, which lost 6 bases and 0 bases, there was a span of 20 bases. Here the CDR3 DNA reads TGTGCCAGCAGCCCGGGACTAGGCCTTCTACCTAACTATGGCTACACCTTC. Translated, it gives CASSPGLGLLPNYGYTF.

This clonotype was detected ten times or more. In nucleotides, the CDR3 is TGTGCCAGCAGTTTGGTCCCCCCGGACGTTAACTATGGCTACACCTTC. Its protein is CASSLVPPDVNYGYTF. The V call is TRBV27, the J call TRBJ1-2; D not resolved. Germline values: CDR1 MNHEY, CDR2 SMNVEV (reference sequence). The CDR3 runs to 16 residues. Trimming took 3 bases from V and 1 from J, leaving 15 bases between them.

This chain connects TRBV9 to TRBJ1-2, with 8 bases lining up with TRBD1. This CDR3 has 15 residues. Germline V gene sequence: CDR1 SGDLS, CDR2 YYNGEE. The junction had 7 bases not matched to a gene; V was cut back by 0 bases and J by 6 bases. CDR3 sequence (DNA): TGTGCCAGCAGCGTAGATCCGACAGGGGTGCATGGCTACACCTTC. This translates into CASSVDPTGVHGYTF.

This clonotype was counted at least ten times. The chain is built from TRBV2 and TRBJ1-5; no clear D. This CDR3 contains 15 residues. Trimming took 3 bases from V and 2 from J, leaving 11 bases between them. CDR1 is SNHLY and CDR2 is FYNNEI in the germline V gene. The CDR3 here is CASSDAGYGNQPQHF. DNA of the CDR3: TGTGCCAGCAGTGACGCGGGGTACGGCAATCAGCCCCAGCATTTT.

In this sample, this clonotype turned up a few times. The V call is TRBV28, the J call TRBJ1-1; no clear D. The CDR3 contains 14 residues. The ends were cut back, 3 bases at V and 1 base at J, with 9 bases in the middle. Germline loops: CDR1 MDHEN, CDR2 SYDVKM. The CDR3 DNA is TGTGCCAGCAGTTTCTGGCGGGAGAACACTGAAGCTTTCTTT. Amino acids: CASSFWRENTEAFF.

This clonotype has at least ten counts. The V gene is TRBV7-9, the J gene TRBJ2-7; tentatively, D is TRBD1 (5 bases). The CDR3 is made up of 15 amino acids. Germline V lookup: CDR1 SEHNR, CDR2 FQNEAQ (reference sequence). The germline V and J ends were trimmed by 1 base and 7 bases, with 17 bases remaining between them. CDR3 amino acids: CASSLEGVGFREQYF. CDR3 coding DNA: TGTGCCAGCAGCTTAGAAGGGGTCGGTTTTCGGGAGCAGTACTTC. Full variable domain (outside the CDR3, taken from reference TRBV7-9 and TRBJ2-7): DTGVSQNPRHKITKRGQNVTFRCDPISEHNRLYWYRQTLGQGPEFLTYFQNEAQLEKSRLLSDRFSAERPKGSFSTLEIQRTEQGDSAMYLCASSLEGVGFREQYFGPGTRLTVT.